This T cell receptor beta chain derives from a study of early T cells in non-severe SARS-CoV-2 infection. Study background: Chains were not paired, and sequencing was done on bulk RNA from unsorted whole blood.

Researchers tagged individual cDNA molecules with unique molecular identifiers. TCRdb re-analysed the 5' RACE reads in MiXCR, keeping a single row per CDR3 protein. The sample yields 74,000 or so distinct CDR3 sequences, around 13% seen once. This clonotype was detected only a few times. The CDR3 has 15 residues. Germline V CDR1 and CDR2: DFQATT, SNEGSKA (reference sequence). J gave up 1 base and V 0 bases, and 2 bases lay outside the gene matches. The sequenced sample was whole blood. This chain connects TRBV20-1 to TRBJ1-1; 10 bases are shared with TRBD1. The clonotype comes from an adult who was a healthcare worker with PCR-confirmed SARS-CoV-2 infection or an uninfected control (not recorded which). CDR3 in DNA: TGCAGTGCTAGAGACGGGGACAGGGGGAACACTGAAGCTTTCTTT. This gives the protein CSARDGDRGNTEAFF.